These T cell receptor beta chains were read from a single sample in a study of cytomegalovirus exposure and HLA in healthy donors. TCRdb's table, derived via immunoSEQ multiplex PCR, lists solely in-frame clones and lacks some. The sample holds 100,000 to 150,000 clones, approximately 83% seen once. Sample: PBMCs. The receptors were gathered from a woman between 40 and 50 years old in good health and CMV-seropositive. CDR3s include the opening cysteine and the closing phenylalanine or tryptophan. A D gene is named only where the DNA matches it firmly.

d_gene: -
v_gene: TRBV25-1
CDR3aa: CASSEGLDRTQYF

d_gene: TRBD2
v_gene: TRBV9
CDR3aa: CASSVELAGPFGYNEQFF

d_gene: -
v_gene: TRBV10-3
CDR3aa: CASLNMNTEAFF

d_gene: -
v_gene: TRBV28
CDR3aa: CASSLGGSYEQYF

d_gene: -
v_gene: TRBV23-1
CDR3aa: CASSHQYRDSQQVGNQPQHF

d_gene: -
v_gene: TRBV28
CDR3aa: CASSFQGEAFF

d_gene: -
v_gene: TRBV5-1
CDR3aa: CASSIQTNEKLFF

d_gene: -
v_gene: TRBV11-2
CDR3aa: CASSLAASSYEQYF

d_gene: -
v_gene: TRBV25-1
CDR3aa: CASSESYSTSPLHF

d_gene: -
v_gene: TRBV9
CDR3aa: CASSVGGYEQYF

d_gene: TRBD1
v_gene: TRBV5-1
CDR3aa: CASSLETGGQPQHF

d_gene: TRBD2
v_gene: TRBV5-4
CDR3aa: CASSLGLAGVGEQFF

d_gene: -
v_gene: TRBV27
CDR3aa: CASRRVLGITPIEQFF

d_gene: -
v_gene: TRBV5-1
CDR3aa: CASSFTTGNTEAFF

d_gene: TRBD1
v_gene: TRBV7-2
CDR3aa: CASSLVGTASGANVLTF

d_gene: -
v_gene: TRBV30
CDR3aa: CAWRAWEGMFF

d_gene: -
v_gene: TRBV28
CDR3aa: CASSFGRNTGELFF

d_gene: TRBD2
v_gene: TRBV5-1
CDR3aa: CASSHGLAGGYEQYF

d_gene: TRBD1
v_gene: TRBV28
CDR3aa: CASRGQGDNEQFF

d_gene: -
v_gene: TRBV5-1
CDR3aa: CASSLDSNSPLHF

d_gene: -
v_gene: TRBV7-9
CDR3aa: CASSFRTNSYEQYF

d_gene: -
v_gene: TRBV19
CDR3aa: CASRAGNYEQYF

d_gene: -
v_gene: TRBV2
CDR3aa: CASSEIRERWAQYF

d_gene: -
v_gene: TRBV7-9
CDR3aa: CASSSGQYNQPQHF

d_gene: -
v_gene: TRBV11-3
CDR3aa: CASSFHTGEAFF

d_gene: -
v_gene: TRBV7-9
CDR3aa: CASSGFLRPYNEQFF

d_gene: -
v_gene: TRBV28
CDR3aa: CASSLFPHSNQPQHF

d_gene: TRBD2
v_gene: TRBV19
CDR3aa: CASSMTSGRLGNEQFF

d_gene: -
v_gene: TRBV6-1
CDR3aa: CASTDNRGTDTQYF

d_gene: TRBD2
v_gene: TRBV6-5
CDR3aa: CASRLSGGGSYEQYF

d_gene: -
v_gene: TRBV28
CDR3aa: CASSLLDRPTPTF

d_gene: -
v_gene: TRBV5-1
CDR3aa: CASSERSYNEQFF

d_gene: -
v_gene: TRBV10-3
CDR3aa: CAPKGGHPRGAGELFF

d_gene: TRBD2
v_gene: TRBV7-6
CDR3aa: CASSSTSGYNEQFF

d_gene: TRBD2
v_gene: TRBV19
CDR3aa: CASSINTGTSGSGEQFF

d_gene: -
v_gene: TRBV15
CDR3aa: CATSRTPNTEAFF

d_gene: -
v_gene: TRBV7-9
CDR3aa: CASSLERVWTVTMNTEAFF

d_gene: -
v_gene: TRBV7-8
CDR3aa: CASSSLGGASYEQYF

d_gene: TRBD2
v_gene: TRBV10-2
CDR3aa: CASAGGRGYEQYF

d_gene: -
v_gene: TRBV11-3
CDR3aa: CASSYSGEQYF

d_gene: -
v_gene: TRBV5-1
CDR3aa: CASSPGVRTASAKNIQYF

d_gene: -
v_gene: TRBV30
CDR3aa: CAWSAVGGLREKLFF

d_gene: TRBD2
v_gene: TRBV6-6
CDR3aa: CASSSGGSGLGNEQFF

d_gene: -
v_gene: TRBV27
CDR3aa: CASSLQGIGNQPQHF

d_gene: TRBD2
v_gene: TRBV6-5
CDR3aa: CASSYPGGEQFF

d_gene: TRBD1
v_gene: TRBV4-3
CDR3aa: CASSLVWTGVNEQFF

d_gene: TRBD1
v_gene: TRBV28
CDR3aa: CASYLTGQGPNYGYTF

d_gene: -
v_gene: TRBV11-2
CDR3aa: CASSSLQGRYGYTF

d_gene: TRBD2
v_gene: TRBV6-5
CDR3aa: CASSPGLAGAEQFF

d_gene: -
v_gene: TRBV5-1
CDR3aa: CASSLGLGTNEKLFF

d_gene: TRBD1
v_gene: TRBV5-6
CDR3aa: CASSFDRDSYGYTF

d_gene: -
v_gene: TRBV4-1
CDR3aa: CASSPPRGGPGGNTIYF

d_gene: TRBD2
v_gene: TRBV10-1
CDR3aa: CASSEGGVTMQYF

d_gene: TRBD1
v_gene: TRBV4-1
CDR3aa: CASSQPTGTAYGYTF

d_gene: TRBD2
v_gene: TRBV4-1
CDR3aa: CASSSYSGRAFQEQFF